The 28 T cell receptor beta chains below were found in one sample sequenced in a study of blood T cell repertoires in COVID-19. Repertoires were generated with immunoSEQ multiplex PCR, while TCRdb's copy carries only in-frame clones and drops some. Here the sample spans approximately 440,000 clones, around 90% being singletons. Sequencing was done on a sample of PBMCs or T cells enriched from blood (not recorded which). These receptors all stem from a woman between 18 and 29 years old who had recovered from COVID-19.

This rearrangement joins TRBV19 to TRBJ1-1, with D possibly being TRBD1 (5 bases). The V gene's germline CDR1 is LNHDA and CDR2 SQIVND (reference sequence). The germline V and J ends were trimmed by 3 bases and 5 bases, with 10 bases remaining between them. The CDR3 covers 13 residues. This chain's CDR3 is CASSMEEGTEAFF. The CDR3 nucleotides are TGTGCCAGTAGTATGGAGGAGGGGACTGAAGCTTTCTTT.

CDR3 DNA sequence: TGTGCCAGCAGCTTGAGCCCGTATGGCTACACCTTC. This translates into CASSLSPYGYTF. The rearrangement joins TRBV5-6 to TRBJ1-2; no definite D call. Germline assignment: CDR1 SGHDT and CDR2 YYEEEE. CDR3 size: 12 residues. V was pared by 1 base and J by 5 bases, with 6 bases between.

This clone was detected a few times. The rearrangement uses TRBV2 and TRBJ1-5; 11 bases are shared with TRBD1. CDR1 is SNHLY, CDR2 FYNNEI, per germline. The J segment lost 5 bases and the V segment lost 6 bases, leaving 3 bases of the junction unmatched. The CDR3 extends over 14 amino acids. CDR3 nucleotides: TGTGCCAGCAGAGGACAGGGGGCGTATCAGCCCCAGCATTTT. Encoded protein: CASRGQGAYQPQHF.

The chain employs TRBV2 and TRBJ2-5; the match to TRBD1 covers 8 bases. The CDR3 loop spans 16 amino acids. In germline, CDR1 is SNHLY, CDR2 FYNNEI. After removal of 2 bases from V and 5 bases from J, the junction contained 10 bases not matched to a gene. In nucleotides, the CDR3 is TGTGCCAGCAGTGAAAGGGGCCAGGGGGCGGGCGAGACCCAGTACTTC. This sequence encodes CASSERGQGAGETQYF.

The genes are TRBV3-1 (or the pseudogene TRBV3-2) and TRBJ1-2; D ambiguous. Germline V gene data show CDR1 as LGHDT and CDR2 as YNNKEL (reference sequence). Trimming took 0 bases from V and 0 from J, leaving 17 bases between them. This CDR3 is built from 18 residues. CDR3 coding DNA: TGTGCCAGCAGCCAAGAAATCCCTATTCCCAAAGCTAACTATGGCTACACCTTC. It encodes CASSQEIPIPKANYGYTF.

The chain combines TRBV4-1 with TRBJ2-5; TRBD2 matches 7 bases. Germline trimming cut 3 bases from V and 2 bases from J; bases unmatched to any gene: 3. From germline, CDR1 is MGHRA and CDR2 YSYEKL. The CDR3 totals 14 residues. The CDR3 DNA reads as TGCGCCAGCAGCCAGACTAGCCTTCAAGAGACCCAGTACTTC. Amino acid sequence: CASSQTSLQETQYF.

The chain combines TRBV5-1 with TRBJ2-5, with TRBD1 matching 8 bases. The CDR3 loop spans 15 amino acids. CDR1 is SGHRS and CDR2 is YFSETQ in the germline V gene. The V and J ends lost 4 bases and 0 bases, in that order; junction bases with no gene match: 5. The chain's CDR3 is CASSKDRANQETQYF. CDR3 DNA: TGCGCCAGCAGCAAGGACAGGGCTAACCAAGAGACCCAGTACTTC.

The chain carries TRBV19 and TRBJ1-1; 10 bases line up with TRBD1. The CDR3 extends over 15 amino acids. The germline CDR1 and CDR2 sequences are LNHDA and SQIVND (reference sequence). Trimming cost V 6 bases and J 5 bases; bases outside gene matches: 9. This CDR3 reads CASSPRQGARTEAFF. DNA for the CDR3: TGTGCCAGTAGCCCCCGACAGGGGGCGCGGACTGAAGCTTTCTTT.

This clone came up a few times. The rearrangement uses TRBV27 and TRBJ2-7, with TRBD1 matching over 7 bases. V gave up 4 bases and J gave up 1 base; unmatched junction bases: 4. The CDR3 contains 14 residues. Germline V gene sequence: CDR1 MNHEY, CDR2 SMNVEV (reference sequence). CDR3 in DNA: TGTGCCAGCAGTTCGTTGACAGGGTCCTACGAGCAGTACTTC. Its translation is CASSSLTGSYEQYF.

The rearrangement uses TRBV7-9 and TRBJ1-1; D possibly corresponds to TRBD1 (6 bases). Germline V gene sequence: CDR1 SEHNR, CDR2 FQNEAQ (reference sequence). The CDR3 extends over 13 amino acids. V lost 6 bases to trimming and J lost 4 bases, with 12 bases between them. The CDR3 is CASRQTGPTEAFF. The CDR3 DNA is TGTGCCAGCAGGCAAACAGGGCCCACTGAAGCTTTCTTT.

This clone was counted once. The CDR3 DNA follows: TGCGCCAGCAGCCCCGGACTGCTCACCGGGGAGCTGTTTTTT. Translation gives CASSPGLLTGELFF. This chain uses TRBV5-1 with TRBJ2-2; D is possibly TRBD2 (5 bases). Germline CDR1 SGHRS, CDR2 YFSETQ. The CDR3 has 14 amino acids. The V end lost 4 bases, the J end lost 4 bases, and 11 bases lay between the germline ends.

The CDR3: CAWWRSGDRGNTEAFF. Written as DNA, the CDR3 is TGTGCCTGGTGGCGTAGTGGAGACAGGGGAAACACTGAAGCTTTCTTT. The chain uses TRBV30 and TRBJ1-1, with TRBD1 matching 8 bases. The CDR3 totals 16 residues. V lost 5 bases and J lost 2; bases outside the gene matches: 13. Per the germline V gene, CDR1 is GTSNPN and CDR2 is SVGIG (reference sequence). Complete variable domain (other parts from reference TRBV30 and TRBJ1-1): SQTIHQWPATLVQPVGSPLSLECTVEGTSNPNLYWYRQAAGRGLQLLFYSVGIGQISSEVPQNLSASRPQDRQFILSSKKLLLSDSGFYLCAWWRSGDRGNTEAFFGQGTRLTVV.

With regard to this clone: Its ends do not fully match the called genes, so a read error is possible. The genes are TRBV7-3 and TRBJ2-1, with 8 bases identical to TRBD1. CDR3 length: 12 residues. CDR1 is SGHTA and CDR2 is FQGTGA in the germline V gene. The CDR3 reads CASSLADRVKIF. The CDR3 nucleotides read TGTGCCAGCAGCTTAGCGGACAGGGTGAAGATCTTC. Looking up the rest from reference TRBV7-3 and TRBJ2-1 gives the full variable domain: GAGVSQTPSNKVTEKGKYVELRCDPISGHTALYWYRQSLGQGPEFLIYFQGTGAADDSGLPNDRFFAVRPEGSVSTLKIQRTERGDSAVYLCASSLADRVKIFGPGTRLTVL.

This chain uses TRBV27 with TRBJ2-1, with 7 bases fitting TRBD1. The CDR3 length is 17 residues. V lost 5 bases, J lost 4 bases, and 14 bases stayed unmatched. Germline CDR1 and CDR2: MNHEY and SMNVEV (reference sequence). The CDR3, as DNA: TGTGCCAGCAGTGCCCCGGGACAGCATCTACTTTACAATGAGCAGTTCTTC. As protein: CASSAPGQHLLYNEQFF.

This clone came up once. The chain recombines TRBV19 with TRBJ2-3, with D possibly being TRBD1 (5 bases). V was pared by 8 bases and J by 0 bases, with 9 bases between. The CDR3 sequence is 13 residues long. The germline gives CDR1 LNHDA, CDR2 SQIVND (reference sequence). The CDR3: CASCQGSTDTQYF. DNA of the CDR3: TGTGCCAGTTGCCAGGGCAGCACAGATACGCAGTATTTT.

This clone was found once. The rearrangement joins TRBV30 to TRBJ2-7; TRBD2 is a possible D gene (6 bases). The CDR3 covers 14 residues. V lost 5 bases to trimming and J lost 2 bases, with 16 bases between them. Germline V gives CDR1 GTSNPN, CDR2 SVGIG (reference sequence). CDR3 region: CAWSYWGVAYEQYF. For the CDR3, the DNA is TGTGCCTGGTCTTATTGGGGGGTCGCCTACGAGCAGTACTTC.

The CDR3 DNA follows: TGCAGCGTTGAATCCAGCGGGGGGCCTTCGGATACGCAGTATTTT. Protein: CSVESSGGPSDTQYF. The V and J genes are TRBV29-1 and TRBJ2-3; TRBD2 matches 9 bases. In germline, CDR1 is SQVTM, CDR2 ANQGSEA. The CDR3 is 15 residues long. V shed 2 bases and J 6 bases; nucleotides not matched to a gene: 9.

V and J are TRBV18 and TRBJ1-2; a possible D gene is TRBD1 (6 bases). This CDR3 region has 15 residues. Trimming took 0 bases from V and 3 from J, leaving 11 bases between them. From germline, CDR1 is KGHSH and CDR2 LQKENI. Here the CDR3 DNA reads TGTGCCAGCTCACCACCGGGGGCACTAGACTATGGCTACACCTTC. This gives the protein CASSPPGALDYGYTF.

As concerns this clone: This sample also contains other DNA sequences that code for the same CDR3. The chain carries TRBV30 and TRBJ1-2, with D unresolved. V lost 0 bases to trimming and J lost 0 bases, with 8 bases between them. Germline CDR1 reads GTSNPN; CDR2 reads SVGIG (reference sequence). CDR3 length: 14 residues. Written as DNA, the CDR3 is TGTGCCTGGAGTGTACGAGGCACTAACTATGGCTACACCTTC. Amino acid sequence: CAWSVRGTNYGYTF. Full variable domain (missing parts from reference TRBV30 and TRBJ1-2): SQTIHQWPATLVQPVGSPLSLECTVEGTSNPNLYWYRQAAGRGLQLLFYSVGIGQISSEVPQNLSASRPQDRQFILSSKKLLLSDSGFYLCAWSVRGTNYGYTFGSGTRLTVV.

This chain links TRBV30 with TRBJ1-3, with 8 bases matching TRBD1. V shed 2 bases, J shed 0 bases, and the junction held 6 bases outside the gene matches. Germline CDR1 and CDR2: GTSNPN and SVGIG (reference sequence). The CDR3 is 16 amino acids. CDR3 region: CAWSSGQGSSGNTIYF. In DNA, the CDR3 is TGTGCCTGGAGTTCCGGACAGGGCAGCTCTGGAAACACCATATATTTT. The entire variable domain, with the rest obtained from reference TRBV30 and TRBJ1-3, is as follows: SQTIHQWPATLVQPVGSPLSLECTVEGTSNPNLYWYRQAAGRGLQLLFYSVGIGQISSEVPQNLSASRPQDRQFILSSKKLLLSDSGFYLCAWSSGQGSSGNTIYFGEGSWLTVV.

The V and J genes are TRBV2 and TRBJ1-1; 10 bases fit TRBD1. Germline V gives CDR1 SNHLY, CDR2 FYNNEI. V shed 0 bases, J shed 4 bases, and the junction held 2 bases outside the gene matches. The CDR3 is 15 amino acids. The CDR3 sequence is CASSEAGQGGTEAFF. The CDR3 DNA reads TGTGCCAGCAGTGAAGCTGGACAGGGGGGCACTGAAGCTTTCTTT.

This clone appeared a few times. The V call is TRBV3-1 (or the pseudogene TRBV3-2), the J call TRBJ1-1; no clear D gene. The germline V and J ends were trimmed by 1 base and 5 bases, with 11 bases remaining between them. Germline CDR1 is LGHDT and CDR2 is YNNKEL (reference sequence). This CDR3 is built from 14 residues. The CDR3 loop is CASSQVGRGTEAFF. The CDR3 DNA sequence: TGTGCCAGCAGCCAAGTCGGTAGAGGGACTGAAGCTTTCTTT.

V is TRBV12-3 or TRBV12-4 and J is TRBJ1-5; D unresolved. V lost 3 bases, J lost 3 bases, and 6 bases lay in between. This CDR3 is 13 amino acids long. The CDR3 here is CASSFRANQPQHF. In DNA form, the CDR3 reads TGTGCCAGCAGTTTTCGAGCCAATCAGCCCCAGCATTTT.

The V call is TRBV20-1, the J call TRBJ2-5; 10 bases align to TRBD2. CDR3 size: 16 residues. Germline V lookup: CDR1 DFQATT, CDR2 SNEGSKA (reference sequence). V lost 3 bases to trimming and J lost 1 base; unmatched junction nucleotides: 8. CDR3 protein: CSASPWASGGQETQYF. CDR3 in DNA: TGCAGTGCTAGTCCCTGGGCTAGCGGGGGCCAAGAGACCCAGTACTTC.

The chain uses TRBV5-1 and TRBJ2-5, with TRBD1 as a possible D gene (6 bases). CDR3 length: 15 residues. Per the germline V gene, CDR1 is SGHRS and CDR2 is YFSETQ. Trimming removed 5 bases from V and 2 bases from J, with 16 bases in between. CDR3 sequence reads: CASRINEGEQETQYF. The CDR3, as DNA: TGCGCCAGCAGGATCAATGAGGGGGAACAAGAGACCCAGTACTTC.

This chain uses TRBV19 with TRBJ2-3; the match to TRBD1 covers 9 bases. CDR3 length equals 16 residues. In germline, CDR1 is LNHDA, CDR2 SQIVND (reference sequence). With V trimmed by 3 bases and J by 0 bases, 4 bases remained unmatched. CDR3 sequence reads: CASSISGTGSTDTQYF. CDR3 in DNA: TGTGCCAGTAGTATCTCCGGGACAGGGAGCACAGATACGCAGTATTTT.

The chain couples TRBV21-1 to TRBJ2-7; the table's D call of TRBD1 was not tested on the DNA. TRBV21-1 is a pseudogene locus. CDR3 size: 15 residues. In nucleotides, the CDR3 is TGTGCCAGCAGCACCCGACAGGCCCTCTCCTACGAGCAGTACTTC. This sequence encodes CASSTRQALSYEQYF.

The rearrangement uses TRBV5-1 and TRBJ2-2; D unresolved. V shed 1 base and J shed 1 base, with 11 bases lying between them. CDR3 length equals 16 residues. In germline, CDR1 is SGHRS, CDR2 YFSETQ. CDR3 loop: CASSLQAQKNTGELFF. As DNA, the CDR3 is TGCGCCAGCAGCTTGCAGGCACAGAAGAACACCGGGGAGCTGTTTTTT.